This T cell receptor (beta chain) emerged from a study of shared clonotypes between healthy human individuals. General observations from the study: A limitation of the genetic and exposure-history diversity represented arose from few donors.

The authors divided CD4+ cells into CD45RA+ naive and CD45RA-negative memory subsets. A note on this clone: Its antigen is not known.

V shed 4 bases and J shed 6 bases, with 10 bases lying between them. This CDR3 is 13 amino acids long. The germline V gene has CDR1 SEHNR and CDR2 FQNEAQ (reference sequence). Deep-level settings were used for running the assay. Profiled with immunoSEQ multiplex PCR; TCRdb holds only in-frame clones, not every one. The repertoire holds about 1 million clones, more than 60% seen once, with approximately 1.5% in the top ten. The TCR was taken from a man between 18 and 29 years old in good health. The chain is built from TRBV7-9 and TRBJ2-1, with D possibly matching TRBD1 (6 bases). Sample: memory CD4+ T cells sorted from blood. Documented subset: CD45RA-negative fraction. For the CDR3, the DNA is TGTGCCAGCAGCTCACAGGGAGTCAATGAGCAGTTCTTC. This translates into CASSSQGVNEQFF.